This T cell receptor (beta chain) was identified during a study of patients and donors after allogeneic stem cell transplantation. In TCRdb, the RT-PCR reads were re-called with MiXCR into one record per CDR3 protein. This sample has about 89,000 distinct CDR3 sequences, with around 48% found just once. This TCR was recovered from a human donor who was either an allogeneic HSCT recipient or a stem cell or donor lymphocyte infusion donor (not recorded which). It is not recorded whose cells these are; they may come from a transplant donor. The sequencing sample was made of blood, either unsorted or a sorted T cell fraction (not recorded which).

In nucleotides, the CDR3 is TGTGCCAGCAGTCCGTCAAATGCTTTCACCCTCCACTTT. Protein sequence: CASSPSNAFTLHF. The chain has TRBV27 and TRBJ1-6; D is unresolved. CDR3 length: 13 residues. V was trimmed by 5 bases and J by 14 bases, leaving 16 bases between them. Germline V CDR1 and CDR2: MNHEY, SMNVEV (reference sequence).